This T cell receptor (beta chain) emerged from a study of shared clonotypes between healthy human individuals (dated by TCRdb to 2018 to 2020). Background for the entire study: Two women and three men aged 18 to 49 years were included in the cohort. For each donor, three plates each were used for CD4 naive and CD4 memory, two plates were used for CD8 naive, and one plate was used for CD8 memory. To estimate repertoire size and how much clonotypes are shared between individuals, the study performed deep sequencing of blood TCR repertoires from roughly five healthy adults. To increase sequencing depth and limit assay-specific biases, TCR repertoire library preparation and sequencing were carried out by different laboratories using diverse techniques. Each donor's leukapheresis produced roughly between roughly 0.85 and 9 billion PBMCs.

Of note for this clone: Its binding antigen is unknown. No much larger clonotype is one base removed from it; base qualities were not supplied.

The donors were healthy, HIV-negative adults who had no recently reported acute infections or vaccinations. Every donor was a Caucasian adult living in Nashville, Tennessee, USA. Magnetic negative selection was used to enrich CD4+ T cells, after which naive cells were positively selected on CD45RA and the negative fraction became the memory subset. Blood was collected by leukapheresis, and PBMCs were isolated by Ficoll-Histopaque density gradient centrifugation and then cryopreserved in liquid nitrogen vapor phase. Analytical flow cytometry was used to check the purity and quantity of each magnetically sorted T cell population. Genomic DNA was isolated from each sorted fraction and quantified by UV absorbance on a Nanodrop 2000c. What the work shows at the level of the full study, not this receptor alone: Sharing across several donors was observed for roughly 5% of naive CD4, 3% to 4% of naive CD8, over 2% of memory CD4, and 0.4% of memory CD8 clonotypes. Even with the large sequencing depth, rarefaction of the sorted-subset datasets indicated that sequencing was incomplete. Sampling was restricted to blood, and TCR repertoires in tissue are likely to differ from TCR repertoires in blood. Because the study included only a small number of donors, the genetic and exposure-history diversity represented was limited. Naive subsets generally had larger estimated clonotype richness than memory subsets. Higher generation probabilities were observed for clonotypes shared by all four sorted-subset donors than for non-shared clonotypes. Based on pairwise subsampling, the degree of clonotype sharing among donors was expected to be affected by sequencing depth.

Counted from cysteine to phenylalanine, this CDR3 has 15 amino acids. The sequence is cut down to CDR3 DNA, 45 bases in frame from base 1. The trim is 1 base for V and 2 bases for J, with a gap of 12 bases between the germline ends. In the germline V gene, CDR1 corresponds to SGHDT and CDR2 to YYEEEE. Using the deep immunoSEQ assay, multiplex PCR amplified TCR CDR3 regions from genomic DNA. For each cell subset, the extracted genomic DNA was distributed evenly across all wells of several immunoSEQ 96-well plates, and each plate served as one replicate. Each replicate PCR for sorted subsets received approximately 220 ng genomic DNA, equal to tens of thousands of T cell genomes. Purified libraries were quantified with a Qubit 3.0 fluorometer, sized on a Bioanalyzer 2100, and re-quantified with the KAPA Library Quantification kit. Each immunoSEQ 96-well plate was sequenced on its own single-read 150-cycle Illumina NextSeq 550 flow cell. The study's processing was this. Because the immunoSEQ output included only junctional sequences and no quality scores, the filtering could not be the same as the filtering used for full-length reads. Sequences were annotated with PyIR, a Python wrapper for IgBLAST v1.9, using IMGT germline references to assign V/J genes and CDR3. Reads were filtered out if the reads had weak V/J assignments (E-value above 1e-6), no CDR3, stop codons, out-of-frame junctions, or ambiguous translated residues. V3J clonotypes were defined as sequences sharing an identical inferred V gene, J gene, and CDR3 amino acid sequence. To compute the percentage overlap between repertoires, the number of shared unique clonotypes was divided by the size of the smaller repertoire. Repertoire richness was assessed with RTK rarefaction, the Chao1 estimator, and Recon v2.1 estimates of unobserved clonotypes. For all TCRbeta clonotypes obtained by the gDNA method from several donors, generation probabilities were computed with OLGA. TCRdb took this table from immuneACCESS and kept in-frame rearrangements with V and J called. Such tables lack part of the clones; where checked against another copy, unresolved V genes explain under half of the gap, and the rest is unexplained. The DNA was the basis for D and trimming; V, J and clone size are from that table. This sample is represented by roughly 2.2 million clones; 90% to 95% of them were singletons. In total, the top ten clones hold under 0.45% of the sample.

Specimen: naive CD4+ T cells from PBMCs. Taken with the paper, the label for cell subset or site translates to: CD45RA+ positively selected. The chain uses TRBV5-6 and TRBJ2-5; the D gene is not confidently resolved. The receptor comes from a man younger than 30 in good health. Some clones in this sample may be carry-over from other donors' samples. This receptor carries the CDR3 CASSLWAGVQETQYF. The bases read TGTGCCAGCAGCTTGTGGGCAGGAGTACAAGAGACCCAGTACTTC.